The 30 T cell receptor beta chains below were found in one sample sequenced in a study of radiotherapy plus CTLA-4 blockade in lung cancer. The table came from immunoSEQ multiplex PCR; TCRdb's copy has only in-frame clones and leaves some out. The sample lists more than 90,000 clones, approximately 82% occurring once. The specimen comprised peripheral blood, sampled from a patient treated with radiotherapy plus ipilimumab. The source is a human donor with non-small cell lung cancer that progressed on radiotherapy plus ipilimumab.

This clone was counted only a few times. The chain combines TRBV28 with TRBJ2-2; TRBD2 matches at 8 bases. Germline V gene lookup returns CDR1 MDHEN and CDR2 SYDVKM. V lost 6 bases, J lost 0 bases, and 3 bases stayed unmatched. The CDR3 sequence is 15 residues long. In DNA, the CDR3 is TGTGCCAGCAGACCGGGACTAGCGAACACCGGGGAGCTGTTTTTT. Protein product: CASRPGLANTGELFF. Drawing the rest from reference TRBV28 and TRBJ2-2, the complete variable domain is DVKVTQSSRYLVKRTGEKVFLECVQDMDHENMFWYRQDPGLGLRLIYFSYDVKMKEKGDIPEGYSVSREKKERFSLILESASTNQTSMYLCASRPGLANTGELFFGEGSRLTVL.

The chain combines TRBV12-5 with TRBJ2-2; D is unclear. CDR3 length: 13 amino acids. Germline V gene lookup returns CDR1 LGHNT and CDR2 FRNRAP. V lost 8 bases to trimming and J lost 2 bases, with 9 bases between them. CDR3: CASMDRNTGELFF. In DNA, the CDR3 is TGTGCTAGTATGGACCGCAACACCGGGGAGCTGTTTTTT.

This clone came up a few times. The chain joins TRBV27 to TRBJ1-4; 9 bases map to TRBD1. Trimming removed 5 bases from V and 6 bases from J; junction bases left unmatched: 4. The CDR3 totals 14 residues. CDR1 and CDR2 (germline): MNHEY, SMNVEV (reference sequence). The CDR3: CASSRQGGDEKLFF. The CDR3 bases are TGTGCCAGCAGTAGACAGGGGGGGGATGAAAAACTGTTTTTT.

The chain combines TRBV2 with TRBJ1-1, with D hard to call. The CDR3 has 15 residues. The V end was cut by 6 bases, the J end by 6 bases, with 20 bases between. The germline CDR1 and CDR2 sequences are SNHLY and FYNNEI. The CDR3 loop reads CASSELRVGFSEAFF. Written as DNA, the CDR3 is TGTGCCAGCAGCGAGCTTAGGGTGGGATTTTCTGAAGCTTTCTTT.

V usage is TRBV2 and J usage is TRBJ1-5, with TRBD1 matching over 7 bases. CDR3 length: 14 amino acids. The V gene's germline CDR1 is SNHLY and CDR2 FYNNEI. Losses at the gene ends were 5 bases for V and 3 bases for J; bases not matched to a gene: 4. CDR3 in amino acids: CASSPDRANQPQHF. DNA of the CDR3: TGTGCCAGCAGTCCTGACAGGGCCAATCAGCCCCAGCATTTT.

V and J are TRBV11-2 and TRBJ1-1, with D uncertain. Deletions cut 4 bases from V and 1 base from J, with 10 bases between. The CDR3 totals 14 residues. Germline V gives CDR1 SGHAT, CDR2 FQNNGV. The CDR3 region is CASSYSGANTEAFF. Written as DNA, the CDR3 is TGTGCCAGCAGCTACTCAGGAGCGAACACTGAAGCTTTCTTT.

The V and J genes are TRBV27 and TRBJ1-1, with D possibly matching TRBD1 (6 bases). CDR1 is MNHEY, CDR2 SMNVEV, per germline (reference sequence). There are 16 residues in the CDR3. V was trimmed by 5 bases and J by 3 bases, leaving 19 bases between them. DNA of the CDR3: TGTGCCAGCAGTCTCTCTGGGGGGCTTGGCGACACTGAAGCTTTCTTT. Its translation: CASSLSGGLGDTEAFF.

The chain recombines TRBV5-8 with TRBJ2-3; TRBD2 matches at 7 bases. V dropped 0 bases and J dropped 7; count of bases not matched to a gene: 8. The CDR3 totals 15 residues. Germline lookup yields CDR1 SGHTS and CDR2 YDEGEE. CDR3 loop: CASSLEGGRGNTQYF. For the CDR3, the DNA is TGTGCCAGCAGCTTGGAAGGCGGGAGAGGAAATACGCAGTATTTT.

Many counts were recorded for this clone. The genes are TRBV19 and TRBJ2-6; D ambiguous. This CDR3 contains 14 residues. Trimming took 3 bases from V and 2 from J, leaving 5 bases between them. In germline, CDR1 is LNHDA, CDR2 SQIVND (reference sequence). The CDR3 DNA reads as TGTGCCAGTAGTATTGCCGCTGGGGCCAACGTCCTGACTTTC. Translated: CASSIAAGANVLTF.

This chain joins TRBV5-1 and TRBJ1-2; TRBD1 might be the D (5 bases). The length of the CDR3 is 12 residues. CDR1 and CDR2 from the germline V gene are SGHRS and YFSETQ. V was clipped by 2 bases and J by 7 bases, with 9 bases between them. CDR3 loop: CASSFGQGGYTF. The CDR3 nucleotides read TGCGCCAGCAGCTTTGGGCAGGGTGGCTACACCTTC.

The chain carries TRBV5-1 and TRBJ2-1, with 8 bases that match TRBD1. The J segment lost 6 bases and the V segment lost 6 bases, leaving 11 bases of the junction unmatched. The CDR3 runs 15 residues. Germline assignment: CDR1 SGHRS and CDR2 YFSETQ. CDR3 nucleotide sequence: TGCGCCAGCACGATCTTGGCAGGGGGCTTCAATGAGCAGTTCTTC. Translation gives CASTILAGGFNEQFF.

V usage is TRBV7-2 and J usage is TRBJ2-4; D may be TRBD2 (5 bases). V lost 4 bases to trimming and J lost 4 bases, with 8 bases between them. This CDR3 region has 13 residues. Germline CDR1 reads SGHTA; CDR2 reads FQGNSA. As DNA, the CDR3 is TGTGCCAGCAGCTATCGAGGGAAAAACATTCAGTACTTC. It yields the protein CASSYRGKNIQYF.

This chain connects TRBV7-8 to TRBJ2-7; D possibly corresponds to TRBD2 (6 bases). With 5 bases removed from V and 3 bases from J, the gap between germline ends came to 14 bases. Germline V CDR1 and CDR2: SGHVS, FQNEAQ. The CDR3 has 14 residues. The DNA of the CDR3 is TGTGCCAGCAGCCCGATTCCCGGGAGCTACGAGCAGTACTTC. It encodes CASSPIPGSYEQYF.

The V and J genes are TRBV6-6 and TRBJ2-7; D is possibly TRBD2 (5 bases). This CDR3 contains 13 residues. V gave up 5 bases and J gave up 3 bases, with 11 bases separating them. CDR1 and CDR2 from the germline V gene are MNHNY and SVGAGI (reference sequence). The CDR3 sequence is CASSAGLIYEQYV. CDR3 nucleotide sequence: TGTGCCAGCAGTGCCGGACTGATCTACGAGCAGTACGTC.

The chain employs TRBV15 and TRBJ2-2; TRBD2 matches 13 bases. CDR3 size: 18 residues. Germline trimming cut 0 bases from V and 5 bases from J; bases unmatched to any gene: 6. Germline assignment: CDR1 LNHNV and CDR2 YYDKDF (reference sequence). Here the CDR3 DNA reads TGTGCCACCAGCAGAGATCCTGCGGGACTAGCGGGAACCGGGGAGCTGTTTTTT. Translation: CATSRDPAGLAGTGELFF.

The chain links TRBV10-3 to TRBJ2-7, with D possibly matching TRBD1 (8 bases). Germline loops: CDR1 ENHRY, CDR2 SYGVKD. V lost 5 bases and J 3 bases, leaving 17 bases between the germline ends. The CDR3 runs 15 residues. The CDR3 nucleotides are TGTGCCATCAGTCCAGGGGGCGGGAGCATCTACGAGCAGTACTTC. Translating gives CAISPGGGSIYEQYF.

This rearrangement joins TRBV28 to TRBJ1-5, with D maybe TRBD1 (6 bases). Germline loops: CDR1 MDHEN, CDR2 SYDVKM. This CDR3 has 16 residues. V lost 6 bases and J 0 bases, leaving 15 bases between the germline ends. The CDR3: CASRARTVNSNQPQHF. CDR3 DNA sequence: TGTGCCAGCAGGGCAAGGACAGTCAATAGCAATCAGCCCCAGCATTTT.

About this clone: The junction shows a germline mismatch at one end, possibly a read error. The rearrangement joins TRBV5-3 to TRBJ2-7, with 12 bases that match TRBD1. TRBV5-3 is an ORF; its function is uncertain. CDR3 length: 14 amino acids. The CDR3 protein is CARSRDRGQSGDVF. The CDR3 DNA is TGTGCCAGAAGCCGGGACAGGGGGCAAAGCGGGGATGTTTTC.

This chain uses TRBV7-6 with TRBJ2-1, with a possible D match to TRBD1 (6 bases). CDR1 is SGHVS, CDR2 FNYEAQ, per germline. The CDR3 length is 14 residues. The ends were cut back, 7 bases at V and 0 bases at J, with 10 bases in the middle. The CDR3 DNA follows: TGTGCCAGCACCCAGGGGAGCTCCTACAATGAGCAGTTCTTC. This sequence encodes CASTQGSSYNEQFF.

The J gene is TRBJ2-7, the V gene TRBV7-9; D unresolved. The V gene lost 5 bases and the J gene lost 7 bases, with 9 bases spanning the gap. Germline V CDR1 and CDR2: SEHNR, FQNEAQ (reference sequence). There are 11 residues in the CDR3. As DNA, the CDR3 is TGTGCCAGCAGCCGTTCTTGGGAGCAGTACGTC. Translated, it gives CASSRSWEQYV.

This chain connects TRBV2 to TRBJ2-3, with a tentative D call TRBD2 (6 bases). Per the germline V gene, CDR1 is SNHLY and CDR2 is FYNNEI. Trimming removed 6 bases at V and 0 bases at J, with 13 bases between. CDR3 length: 15 amino acids. The CDR3 DNA reads as TGTGCCAGCAGGGACTACGAGCCTAGCACAGATACGCAGTATTTT. This encodes CASRDYEPSTDTQYF.

This clone was observed a single time. V usage is TRBV5-1 and J usage is TRBJ2-7; TRBD1 agrees at 10 bases. Germline V lookup: CDR1 SGHRS, CDR2 YFSETQ. V lost 3 bases to trimming and J lost 6 bases; unmatched junction nucleotides: 6. This CDR3 comprises 14 residues. CDR3 residues: CASSYGQGGGEQYF. The DNA for the CDR3 is TGCGCCAGCAGCTACGGACAGGGGGGCGGCGAGCAGTACTTC.

This chain joins TRBV7-9 and TRBJ1-1, with no clear D. The CDR3 runs 14 residues. Germline V lookup: CDR1 SEHNR, CDR2 FQNEAQ (reference sequence). Trimming removed 1 base at V and 0 bases at J, with 6 bases between. The CDR3 region is CASSLGTVNTEAFF. The CDR3 DNA reads TGTGCCAGCAGCTTAGGCACAGTGAACACTGAAGCTTTCTTT.

This clone occurred a few times. The chain is built from TRBV5-4 and TRBJ2-7; D uncertain. Germline V gene lookup returns CDR1 SGHNT and CDR2 YYREEE (reference sequence). V gave up 3 bases and J gave up 6 bases, with 13 bases separating them. This CDR3 comprises 13 residues. The CDR3 DNA follows: TGTGCCAGCAGCTCCCGTCCGAAAGGCGAGCAGTACGTC. Amino acid sequence: CASSSRPKGEQYV.

The chain carries TRBV2 and TRBJ2-1; the D is unclear. Per the germline V gene, CDR1 is SNHLY and CDR2 is FYNNEI. The CDR3 totals 13 residues. The V and J ends lost 5 bases and 6 bases respectively, with 11 bases between them. The CDR3 nucleotides are TGTGCCAGCAGTCTACTTGGTGGCAATGAGCAGTTCTTC. Translated, it gives CASSLLGGNEQFF.

The chain couples TRBV7-3 to TRBJ2-5; D remains ambiguous. This CDR3 is 13 amino acids long. Germline CDR1 reads SGHTA; CDR2 reads FQGTGA. Deletions cut 3 bases from V and 2 bases from J, with 7 bases between. The CDR3 loop reads CASSFSPQETQYF. The DNA for the CDR3 is TGTGCCAGCAGCTTCAGCCCTCAAGAGACCCAGTACTTC. The full variable domain, its missing parts supplied by reference TRBV7-3 and TRBJ2-5, is GAGVSQTPSNKVTEKGKYVELRCDPISGHTALYWYRQSLGQGPEFLIYFQGTGAADDSGLPNDRFFAVRPEGSVSTLKIQRTERGDSAVYLCASSFSPQETQYFGPGTRLLVL.

This clone was detected a few times. The rearrangement joins TRBV5-6 to TRBJ2-3; 10 positions match TRBD2. With V trimmed by 1 base and J by 6 bases, 11 bases remained unmatched. This CDR3 spans 17 amino acids. Germline CDR1 is SGHDT and CDR2 is YYEEEE. The CDR3 coding sequence is TGTGCCAGCAGCTTGTTATCTAGCGGGAGAATGGGTGATACGCAGTATTTT. Translating gives CASSLLSSGRMGDTQYF. Complete variable domain (other parts from reference TRBV5-6 and TRBJ2-3): DAGVTQSPTHLIKTRGQQVTLRCSPKSGHDTVSWYQQALGQGPQFIFQYYEEEERQRGNFPDRFSGHQFPNYSSELNVNALLLGDSALYLCASSLLSSGRMGDTQYFGPGTRLTVL.

This clone was found a few times. The chain combines TRBV18 with TRBJ2-5, with D perhaps TRBD1 or TRBD2 (5 bases each). The CDR3 contains 13 residues. CDR1 and CDR2 from the germline V gene are KGHSH and LQKENI. V lost 3 bases, J lost 9 bases, and 14 bases lay in between. The CDR3 bases are TGTGCCAGCTCACCCCCCGAGGGGTTTTCCCAGTACTTC. This sequence encodes CASSPPEGFSQYF. Full variable domain (rest looked up from reference TRBV18 and TRBJ2-5): NAGVMQNPRHLVRRRGQEARLRCSPMKGHSHVYWYRQLPEEGLKFMVYLQKENIIDESGMPKERFSAEFPKEGPSILRIQQVVRGDSAAYFCASSPPEGFSQYFGPGTRLLVL.

This clone was observed a handful of times. The chain links TRBV7-9 to TRBJ1-2; D call uncertain. The V gene lost 5 bases and the J gene lost 5 bases, with 18 bases spanning the gap. This CDR3 contains 15 residues. Germline loops: CDR1 SEHNR, CDR2 FQNEAQ (reference sequence). Here the CDR3 DNA reads TGTGCCAGCAGCCTGAACCCGGGCGGGATTTATGGCTACACCTTC. This gives the protein CASSLNPGGIYGYTF. Drawing the rest from reference TRBV7-9 and TRBJ1-2, the complete variable domain is DTGVSQNPRHKITKRGQNVTFRCDPISEHNRLYWYRQTLGQGPEFLTYFQNEAQLEKSRLLSDRFSAERPKGSFSTLEIQRTEQGDSAMYLCASSLNPGGIYGYTFGSGTRLTVV.

The gene calls are TRBV5-1 and TRBJ1-1, with D possibly being TRBD1 (6 bases). Germline V gives CDR1 SGHRS, CDR2 YFSETQ. The V end was cut by 0 bases, the J end by 8 bases, with 14 bases between. The CDR3 has 14 residues. The DNA of the CDR3 is TGCGCCAGCAGCTTGGAGGGGGGAAGACAAGAAGCTTTCTTT. Amino acids: CASSLEGGRQEAFF. Based on the CDR3 plus reference TRBV5-1 and TRBJ1-1, the full variable domain is KAGVTQTPRYLIKTRGQQVTLSCSPISGHRSVSWYQQTPGQGLQFLFEYFSETQRNKGNFPGRFSGRQFSNSRSEMNVSTLELGDSALYLCASSLEGGRQEAFFGQGTRLTVV.